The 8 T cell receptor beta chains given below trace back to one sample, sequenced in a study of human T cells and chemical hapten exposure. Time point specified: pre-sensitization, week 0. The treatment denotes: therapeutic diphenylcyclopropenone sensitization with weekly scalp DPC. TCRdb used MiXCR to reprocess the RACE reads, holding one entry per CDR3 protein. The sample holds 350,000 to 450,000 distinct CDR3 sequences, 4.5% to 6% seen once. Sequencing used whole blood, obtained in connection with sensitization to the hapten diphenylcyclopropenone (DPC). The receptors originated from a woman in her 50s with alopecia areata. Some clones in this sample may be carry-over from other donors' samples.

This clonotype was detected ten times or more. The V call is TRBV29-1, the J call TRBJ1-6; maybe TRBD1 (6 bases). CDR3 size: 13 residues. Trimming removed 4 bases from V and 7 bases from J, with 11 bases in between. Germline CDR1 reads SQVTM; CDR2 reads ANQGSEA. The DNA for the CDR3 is TGCAGCGTTGCTCCCCAGGGGAATTCACCCCTCCACTTT. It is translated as CSVAPQGNSPLHF. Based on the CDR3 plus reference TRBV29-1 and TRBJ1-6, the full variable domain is SAVISQKPSRDICQRGTSLTIQCQVDSQVTMMFWYRQQPGQSLTLIATANQGSEATYESGFVIDKFPISRPNLTFSTLTVSNMSPEDSSIYLCSVAPQGNSPLHFGNGTRLTVT.

CDR3 residues: CSVEVTPGGTEAFF. The CDR3 DNA follows: TGCAGCGTTGAAGTGACCCCTGGCGGCACTGAAGCTTTCTTT. The chain couples TRBV29-1 to TRBJ1-1; D gene uncertain. CDR3 length: 14 amino acids. Per germline, CDR1 SQVTM and CDR2 ANQGSEA. The V gene lost 1 base and the J gene lost 4 bases, with 13 bases spanning the gap.

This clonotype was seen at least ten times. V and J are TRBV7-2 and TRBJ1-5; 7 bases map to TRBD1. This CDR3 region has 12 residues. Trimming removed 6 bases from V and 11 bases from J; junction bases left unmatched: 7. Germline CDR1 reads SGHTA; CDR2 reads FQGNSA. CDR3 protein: CASSSPGGAQHF. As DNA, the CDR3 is TGTGCCAGCAGTTCCCCAGGGGGGGCCCAGCATTTT.

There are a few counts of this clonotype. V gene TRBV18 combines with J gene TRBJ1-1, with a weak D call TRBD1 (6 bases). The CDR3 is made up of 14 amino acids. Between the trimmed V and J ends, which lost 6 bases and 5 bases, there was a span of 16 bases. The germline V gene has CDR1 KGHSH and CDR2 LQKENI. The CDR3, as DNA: TGTGCCAGCTCTCCAGGGGCGAAGGGTACTGAAGCTTTCTTT. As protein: CASSPGAKGTEAFF.

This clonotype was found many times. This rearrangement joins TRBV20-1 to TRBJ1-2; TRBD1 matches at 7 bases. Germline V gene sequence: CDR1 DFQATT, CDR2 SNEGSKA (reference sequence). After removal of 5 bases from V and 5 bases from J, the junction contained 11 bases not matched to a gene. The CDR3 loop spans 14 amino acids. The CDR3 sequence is CSAPRQGLAYGYTF. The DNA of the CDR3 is TGCAGTGCTCCCCGACAGGGACTCGCATATGGCTACACCTTC.

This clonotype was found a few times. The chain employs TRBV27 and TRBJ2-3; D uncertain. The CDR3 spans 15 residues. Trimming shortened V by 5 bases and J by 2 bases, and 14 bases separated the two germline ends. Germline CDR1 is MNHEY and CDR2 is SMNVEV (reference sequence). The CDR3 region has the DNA TGTGCCAGCAGTCCGTACTCGTTAAACACAGATACGCAGTATTTT. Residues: CASSPYSLNTDTQYF.

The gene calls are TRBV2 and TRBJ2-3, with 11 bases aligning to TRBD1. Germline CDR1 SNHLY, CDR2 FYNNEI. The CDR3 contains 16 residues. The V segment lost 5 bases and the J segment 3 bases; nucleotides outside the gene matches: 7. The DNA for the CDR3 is TGTGCCAGCAGTCTGGACAGGGGGCTTAGGACAGATACGCAGTATTTT. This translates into CASSLDRGLRTDTQYF.

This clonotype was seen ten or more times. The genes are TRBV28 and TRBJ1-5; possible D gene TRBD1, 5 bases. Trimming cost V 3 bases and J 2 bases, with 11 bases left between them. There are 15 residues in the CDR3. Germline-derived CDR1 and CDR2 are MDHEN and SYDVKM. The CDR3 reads CASSFRGLGNQPQHF. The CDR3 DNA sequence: TGTGCCAGCAGTTTTCGGGGCCTTGGCAATCAGCCCCAGCATTTT.